This T cell receptor (beta chain) is drawn from a study of cytomegalovirus exposure and HLA in healthy donors. Study results and caveats: The study put 150 to 200 TCR beta chains on its list as cytomegalovirus-associated. Subsequent analysis found a tendency for first-cohort TCR clusters to co-occur within the 120 or so validation repertoires. Published work reported that the classifier diagnosed cytomegalovirus status with high specificity and sensitivity.

V lost 5 bases, J lost 1 base, and 14 bases lay in between. Germline CDR1 and CDR2: SEHNR and FQNEAQ (reference sequence). The CDR3 has 15 amino acids. On this clone itself: The antigen is unknown.

Method: immunoSEQ multiplex PCR; TCRdb's copy keeps in-frame clones and lacks some. Found here are 90,000 to 150,000 clones, roughly 90% of them singletons; the top ten hold about 6%. Among the 110 or so subjects of the validation cohort, separate from the roughly 650-subject first cohort, were the donors. Material: PBMCs. The clonotype originates from a woman aged 18-29 years in good health and CMV-seropositive. The genes are TRBV7-9 and TRBJ1-1; the D gene is possibly TRBD1 (6 bases). CDR3 region: CASSLGGGANTEAFF. As DNA, the CDR3 is TGTGCCAGCAGCCTAGGTGGGGGGGCGAACACTGAAGCTTTCTTT.